This T cell receptor (beta chain) was captured by sequencing in a study of HIV-infected patients and healthy controls. Study details: No general T-cell lymphocytopenia was present, and per-chain CDR3 totals resembled those of controls.

This clonotype occurred many times. Antigen: not known. Whole-study findings and limits: Size-matched repertoire data failed to replicate the apparent Gini index recovery after therapy in HIV-infected patients. Compared with untreated HIV+ repertoires, healthy controls showed roughly threefold more distinct CDR3s and higher Shannon diversity.

The germline CDR1 and CDR2 sequences are SGHAT and FQNNGV. This CDR3 is built from 14 residues. The V gene end was trimmed by 5 bases and the J gene end by 2 bases; junction bases not matched to a gene: 3. No cell fractionation was done, so the repertoire covers all unsorted peripheral blood T cells. Peripheral blood, roughly 2.5 ml, was drawn for RNA extraction. Alpha and beta constant-region primers primed reverse transcription of about 470 ng RNA. Using multiplexing indices, alpha and beta chain libraries were generated apart by chain-specific third strand synthesis. TCRdb re-called the 5' RACE reads with MiXCR, one entry per CDR3 protein. The sample has approximately 7,000 distinct CDR3 sequences; less than 9.5% are singletons.

The V call is TRBV11-2, the J call TRBJ2-3; TRBD2 matches 8 bases. This sample comprised blood, obtained before antiretroviral therapy. The sequence came from an adult with HIV infection. The CDR3 reads CASSPGGATDTQYF. In nucleotides, the CDR3 is TGTGCCAGCAGCCCCGGGGGGGCCACAGATACGCAGTATTTT. The full variable domain, with the rest looked up from reference TRBV11-2 and TRBJ2-3, is EAGVAQSPRYKIIEKRQSVAFWCNPISGHATLYWYQQILGQGPKLLIQFQNNGVVDDSQLPKDRFSAERLKGVDSTLKIQPAKLEDSAVYLCASSPGGATDTQYFGPGTRLTVL.